This TCR beta chain was obtained from a study of blood T cell repertoires in COVID-19. Across the study: The United States, Italy and Spain provided the acute and convalescent COVID-19 samples.

Between the trimmed V and J ends, which lost 8 bases and 7 bases, there was a span of 12 bases. Germline V lookup: CDR1 SNHLY, CDR2 FYNNEI. The CDR3 runs 11 residues. Here immunoSEQ multiplex PCR was the method, and the copy in TCRdb shows in-frame clones only, minus some. Found here are about 280,000 clones, 88% of them singletons; the top ten hold around 1%. Participants, roughly 18 to 90 years old, spanned approximately 25 US areas. Participants had their cohort set by participant-reported clinical history. Cohort 3 donors counted as recovered after two negative PCRs, clearance, or resolved symptoms. The sample holds one count of this clone.

The material sequenced was PBMCs or T cells enriched from blood (not recorded which). This receptor was taken from a woman between 25 and 40 years old who had recovered from COVID-19. V is TRBV2 and J is TRBJ2-7; D unresolved. The CDR3 DNA sequence: TGTGCCAGCCACACTATCGGGGAGCAGTACTTC. Translation gives CASHTIGEQYF.